This is a list of T cell receptor beta chains from one sample in a study of response to subunit inactivated influenza vaccine. TCRdb passed the RT-PCR reads through MiXCR, listing each CDR3 protein once. The sample gives 150,000 to 200,000 distinct CDR3 sequences, more than 10% of which show up once; 25% to 30% is in the top ten. These data also formed part of another study, on T cells expressing NK-cell markers.

The source was CD8+ T cells sorted from PBMCs, collected roughly 12 days after vaccination. Receptors were obtained from a man aged 50 to 60 who received an inactivated influenza vaccine. Both conserved end residues are part of each CDR3. The order of the fields is V gene, D gene, clone size, J gene, CDR3 DNA, CDR3 protein. A D gene is named only where the DNA matches it firmly. Not all rows give a size; the values are once, few, many and, for expanded clones, a class.

>TRBV6-2/TRBV6-3|NA|NA|TRBJ2-1
TGTGCCAGCAGTTGGGGGGTTTACAATGAGCAGTTCTTC
CASSWGVYNEQFF
>TRBV9|TRBD2|many|TRBJ2-5
TGTGCCAGCAGTCAAAGCGGGAGCCCCCAAACGAGAGAGACCCAGTACTTC
CASSQSGSPQTRETQYF
>TRBV3-1|NA|NA|TRBJ2-1
TGTGCCAGCAGCCCAGGGACCCTTTCCTACAATGAGCAGTTCTTC
CASSPGTLSYNEQFF
>TRBV9|TRBD2|NA|TRBJ2-7
TGTGCCAGCAGCACGCGACTAGCGGGTCTAGGGGAGCAGTACTTC
CASSTRLAGLGEQYF
>TRBV12-3/TRBV12-4|NA|few|TRBJ2-7
TGTGCCAGCAGTTTTGACCCTGAACACGAGCAGTACTTC
CASSFDPEHEQYF
>TRBV15|TRBD1|NA|TRBJ2-7
TGTGCCACCAGCCGGGACAGGGGAACCTACGAGCAGTACTTC
CATSRDRGTYEQYF
>TRBV7-2|NA|few|TRBJ2-7
TGTGCCAGCAGCCCCTCCAGTAGAGGGTTGGCCTACGAGCAGTACTTC
CASSPSSRGLAYEQYF
>TRBV6-6|NA|NA|TRBJ2-1
TGTGCCAGCAGTTACTCGGCAGCTGAGCAGTTCTTC
CASSYSAAEQFF
>TRBV20-1|NA|NA|TRBJ2-3
TGCAGTGCTAGTTTCGGAAGCACAGATACGCAGTATTTT
CSASFGSTDTQYF
>TRBV12-3/TRBV12-4|NA|many|TRBJ2-7
TGTGCCAGCAGCCAAGGACCGTGGGAGCAGTACTTC
CASSQGPWEQYF
>TRBV7-9|TRBD1|few|TRBJ2-3
TGTGCCAGCAGCTTGACAGGGGGCATAACAGATACGCAGTATTTT
CASSLTGGITDTQYF
>TRBV19|NA|few|TRBJ2-7
TGTGCCAGTAGTCGCCTGGGGGCGCACGAGCAGTACTTC
CASSRLGAHEQYF
>TRBV7-6|TRBD2|few|TRBJ2-3
TGTGCCAGCAGCCGTAGACTAGCGGGGGACACCACAGATACGCAGTATTTT
CASSRRLAGDTTDTQYF